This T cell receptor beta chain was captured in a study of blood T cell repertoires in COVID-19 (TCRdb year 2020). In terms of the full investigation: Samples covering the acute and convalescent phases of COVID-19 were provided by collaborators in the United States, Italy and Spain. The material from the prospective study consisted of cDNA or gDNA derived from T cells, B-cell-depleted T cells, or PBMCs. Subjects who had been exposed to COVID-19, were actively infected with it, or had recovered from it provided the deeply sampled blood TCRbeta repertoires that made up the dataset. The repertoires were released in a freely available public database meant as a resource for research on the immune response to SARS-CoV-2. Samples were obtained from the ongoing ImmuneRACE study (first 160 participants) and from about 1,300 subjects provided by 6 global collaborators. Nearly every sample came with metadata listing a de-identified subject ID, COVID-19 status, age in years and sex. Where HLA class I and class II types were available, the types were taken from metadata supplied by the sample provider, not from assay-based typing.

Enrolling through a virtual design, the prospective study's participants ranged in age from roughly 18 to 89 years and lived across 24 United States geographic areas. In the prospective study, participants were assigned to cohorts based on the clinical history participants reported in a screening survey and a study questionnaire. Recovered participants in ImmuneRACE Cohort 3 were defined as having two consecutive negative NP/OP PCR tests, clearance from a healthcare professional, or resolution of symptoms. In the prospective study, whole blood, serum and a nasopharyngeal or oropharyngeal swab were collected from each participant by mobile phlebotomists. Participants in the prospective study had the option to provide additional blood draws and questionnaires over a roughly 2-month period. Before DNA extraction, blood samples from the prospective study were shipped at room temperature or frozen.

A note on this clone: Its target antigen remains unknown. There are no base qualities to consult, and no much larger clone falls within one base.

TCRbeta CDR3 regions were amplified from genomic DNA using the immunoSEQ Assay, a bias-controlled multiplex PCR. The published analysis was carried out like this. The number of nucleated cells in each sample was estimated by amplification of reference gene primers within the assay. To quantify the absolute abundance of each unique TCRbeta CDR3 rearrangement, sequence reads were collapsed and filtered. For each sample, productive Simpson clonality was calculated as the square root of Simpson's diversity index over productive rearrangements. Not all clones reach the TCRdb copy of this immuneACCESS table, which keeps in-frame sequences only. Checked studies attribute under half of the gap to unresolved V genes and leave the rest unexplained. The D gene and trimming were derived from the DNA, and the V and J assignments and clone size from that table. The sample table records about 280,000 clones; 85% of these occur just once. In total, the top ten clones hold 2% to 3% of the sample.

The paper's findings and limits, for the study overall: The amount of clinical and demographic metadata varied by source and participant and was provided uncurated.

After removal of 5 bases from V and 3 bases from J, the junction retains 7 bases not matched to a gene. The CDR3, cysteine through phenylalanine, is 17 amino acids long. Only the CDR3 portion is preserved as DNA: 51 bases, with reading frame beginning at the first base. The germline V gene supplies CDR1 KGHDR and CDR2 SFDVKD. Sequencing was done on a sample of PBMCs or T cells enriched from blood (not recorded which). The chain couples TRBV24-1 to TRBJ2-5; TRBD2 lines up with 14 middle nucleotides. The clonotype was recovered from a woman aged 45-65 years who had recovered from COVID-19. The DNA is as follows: TGTGCCACCAGTGTAGCGACGGGACTAGCGGGGGAAGAGACCCAGTACTTC. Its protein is CATSVATGLAGEETQYF.